The entry below gives a single T cell receptor beta chain sequence along with its context. Its target antigen remains unknown. The sequence runs out 3 residues before the end of the CDR3; the remainder is reconstructed from the germline J gene. Every participant had a single incident cervical HPV16 infection, and women with prevalent HPV16 infections were excluded. Cervical HPV DNA was detected with MY09/MY11 PCR, and genotyping was done with dot-blot hybridization. Fifteen mL of heparinized blood were centrifuged, and the buffy coat was split into aliquots, frozen at -30 degrees C, and then kept at -80 degrees C. Genomic DNA was extracted from buffy coat specimens using QIAGEN kits. These data come from a study of T cells in women clearing cervical HPV infection (dated 2018 in TCRdb). About the full investigation: The cases were some 27 women with histologically confirmed HPV16-related CIN3 or worse, and 2 of these cases were invasive cancers. Cases and controls were matched on year of sample collection and on age within five years. Median age was about 35 years in cases versus roughly 40 in controls, and baseline characteristics did not differ significantly. Five blinded duplicates per group were added as quality controls, giving approximately 60 samples: 50 or so participants and some ten replicates. Among cases, blood sampling came a median of almost 150 days after lesion detection, with an interquartile range of 90 to 200 days. This exploratory proof-of-principle case-control study, nested within the Guanacaste HPV Natural History Study in Costa Rica, compared TCR repertoires among women with different cervical HPV16 outcomes. Blood from cases was collected at the visit where the lesion was first found, while blood from controls was collected once the infection could no longer be detected. Since only a few of the women had HLA typing available, the possibility that HLA type was acting as a confounder could not be ruled out. The parent cohort enrolled under 11,000 women aged 18 or older in Guanacaste, Costa Rica, in about 1993 to 1994 and followed the women for 7 to 8 years. The controls were around 26 women whose single incident HPV16 infection cleared within 12 months with no development of precancer or cancer. On the study overall, not on this receptor specifically: Across sequencing depths, CIN3+ cases showed significantly higher TCR repertoire richness than controls, but evenness did not differ between the groups. Because the number of T cells per sample was unknown, the richness differences could reflect varying T-cell content rather than repertoire biology. Lower TRBV6-7 relative abundance was observed in cases than in controls (around 0.11% versus 0.15%; Bonferroni P = 0.0008). By combining richness with V gene abundances, random forest classifiers separated cases from controls with an estimated AUC of 0.75 to 0.85. Because of the cross-sectional design, the study could not determine whether the associations came before infection or resulted from infection, and neither effector/memory subsets nor HPV-specific T cells were isolated.

Using the immunoSEQ assay, multiplex PCR amplified TCR beta CDR3 regions from an average of 1200 ng of genomic DNA per sample. Primer bias was corrected in the assay by using a complete synthetic TCR repertoire to establish an amplification baseline. The amplicons were sequenced using the Illumina platform. On the study's bioinformatics: Sequences were error-corrected by clustering with frequency ratios and a modified nearest-neighbor algorithm and were then analyzed in the immunoSEQ Analyzer with IMGT gene definitions. At each rarefaction depth, TCR richness and evenness were averaged over 20 rarefaction repeats, and samples with fewer sequences than the depth were excluded. V, D and J gene relative abundances were compared between groups with Wilcoxon rank sum tests, applying FDR correction. In the blinded duplicates, the intraclass correlation was less than 97% for TCR richness and averaged about 80% across 66 gene segments. Not all clones reach the TCRdb copy of this immuneACCESS table, which keeps in-frame sequences only. Checked studies attribute under half of the gap to unresolved V genes and leave the rest unexplained. That table furnishes V, J and clone size, whereas the DNA furnished D and trimming. This sample's table carries fewer than 35,000 clones. About 4.5% of the sample is in the top ten clones.

Via the germline V gene (reference sequence), CDR1 is SSHAT and CDR2 FNYEAQ. The CDR3, cysteine through phenylalanine, is 15 amino acids long. Only the CDR3 bases that were read are kept: 36 of them, in frame from base 1. The specimen was blood buffy coat. The TCR originated in a woman aged 18 to 75 with a cervical HPV16 infection that either progressed to CIN3+ or cleared (not recorded which). The V and J genes are TRBV7-7 and TRBJ2-2, and the D gene may be TRBD1, 5 bases matching. CDR3 sequence: CASSLGQGLNEKLFF. The CDR3 DNA, read in part, is TGTGCCAGCAGCTTAGGTCAGGGCCTTAATGAAAAG.